This record looks at one T cell receptor beta chain sequence and its context. The CDR3 sequence is 13 residues long. V dropped 6 bases and J dropped 5 bases, with 14 bases sitting between them. In germline, CDR1 is MNHEY, CDR2 SVGAGI. These data originate in a study of cytomegalovirus exposure and HLA in healthy donors. Researchers ran the PCR with 60 Vbeta and 13 Jbeta primers. This table comes from immunoSEQ multiplex PCR, and its TCRdb copy is limited to in-frame clones, with some not included. This sample yields 100,000 to 150,000 clones, of which 60% to 80% are seen a single time; 2.5% to 3.5% belongs to the top ten.

V and J are TRBV6-5 and TRBJ2-7; D might be TRBD1 (6 bases). The receptor's source is a woman between 45 and 60 years old in good health and CMV-seronegative. Specimen: PBMCs. This CDR3 is CASRRPGANEQYF. CDR3 coding DNA: TGTGCCAGCAGGCGCCCAGGGGCGAACGAGCAGTACTTC.